The clone carrying this T cell receptor (beta chain) was seen ten or more times. Its antigen is undetermined. The record originates from a study of T cells in Graves' hyperthyroidism and ophthalmopathy. Study-level points and caveats: The model anticipated ophthalmopathy a median approximately 6.5 months pre-onset. Ophthalmopathy and stable hyperthyroidism were told apart by a 13 V-J model.

What was amplified from RNA transcripts were TCR beta CDR3 regions. An initial round of RT-PCR targeting the TCR CDR3 relied on the HTBI primer set. TCRdb re-called the multiplex PCR reads through MiXCR, storing one row per CDR3 protein. The sample lists 250,000 to 350,000 distinct CDR3 sequences, about 15% seen once, with roughly 50% in the top ten. Sample: blood. The sequence was obtained from a woman aged 55-70 years with Graves' ophthalmopathy.

The CDR3 reads CASSRQSSTDTQYF. As DNA, the CDR3 is TGTGCCAGCAGCCGACAGTCTAGCACAGATACGCAGTATTTT. V gene TRBV28 combines with J gene TRBJ2-3; weak D call: TRBD1 (5 bases). The length of the CDR3 is 14 residues. V lost 6 bases and J lost 0, with 10 bases in between. Per germline, CDR1 MDHEN and CDR2 SYDVKM.